These T cell receptor beta chains were read from a single sample in a study of blood T cells in healthy people across ages. TCRdb passed the 5' RACE reads through MiXCR, listing each CDR3 protein once. The sample shows about 800,000 distinct CDR3 sequences, 58% of them seen only once. The sequenced sample consisted of blood. The receptor source for this set is a man younger than 40 in good health. Each CDR3 is given with its conserved first and last residue. D genes are given only for firm matches. Size is omitted from some rows. Given values are once, few, many or a class for expanded clones.

j_call: TRBJ1-2; d_call: .; clone_size: .; v_call: TRBV7-2; cdr3_nt: TGTGCCAGCAGCTTAGTGGGAGGGACGTTAGATGGCTACACCTTC; cdr3_aa: CASSLVGGTLDGYTF
j_call: TRBJ1-1; d_call: .; clone_size: .; v_call: TRBV27; cdr3_nt: TGTGCCAGCAGTTTAGCAGGGGCGAACACTGAAGCTTTCTTT; cdr3_aa: CASSLAGANTEAFF
j_call: TRBJ2-4; d_call: .; clone_size: few; v_call: TRBV5-1; cdr3_nt: TGCGCCAGCAGCTTGGGTGACAGGAATAGTCCCCAGTACTTC; cdr3_aa: CASSLGDRNSPQYF
j_call: TRBJ2-5; d_call: .; clone_size: few; v_call: TRBV11-1; cdr3_nt: TGTGCCAGCAGAAGTAGCAGGGGAGGTAATGAGCAGTACTTC; cdr3_aa: CASRSSRGGNEQYF
j_call: TRBJ2-1; d_call: .; clone_size: .; v_call: TRBV5-1; cdr3_nt: TGCGCCAGCAGCAAAGGGGGTGGACGGAGCAATGAGCAGTTCTTC; cdr3_aa: CASSKGGGRSNEQFF
j_call: TRBJ2-1; d_call: .; clone_size: once; v_call: TRBV20-1; cdr3_nt: TGCAGTGCCCCGACACCATGGACCTACAATGAGCAGTTCTTC; cdr3_aa: CSAPTPWTYNEQFF
j_call: TRBJ2-7; d_call: .; clone_size: .; v_call: TRBV27; cdr3_nt: TGTGCCAGCAGGGGGTGGGACGAGCAGTACTTC; cdr3_aa: CASRGWDEQYF
j_call: TRBJ2-7; d_call: .; clone_size: few; v_call: TRBV29-1; cdr3_nt: TGCAGCGTTGAGTATGGCAGGAACGAGCAGTACTTC; cdr3_aa: CSVEYGRNEQYF
j_call: TRBJ2-5; d_call: TRBD2; clone_size: .; v_call: TRBV27; cdr3_nt: TGTGCCAGCAGTTGGACTAGCGGGACGGAGACCCAGTACTTC; cdr3_aa: CASSWTSGTETQYF
j_call: TRBJ2-7; d_call: .; clone_size: .; v_call: TRBV27; cdr3_nt: TGTGCCAGCAGTCTACGGGACATCTCCTACGAGCAGTACTTC; cdr3_aa: CASSLRDISYEQYF
j_call: TRBJ2-5; d_call: .; clone_size: .; v_call: TRBV30; cdr3_nt: TGTGCCTGGAGTCGGGGAGACCAAGAGACCCAGTACTTC; cdr3_aa: CAWSRGDQETQYF
j_call: TRBJ1-2; d_call: .; clone_size: .; v_call: TRBV7-2; cdr3_nt: TGTGCCAGCAGCTTGGGGGGGTCAGATAACTATGGCTACACCTTC; cdr3_aa: CASSLGGSDNYGYTF
j_call: TRBJ2-7; d_call: .; clone_size: .; v_call: TRBV20-1; cdr3_nt: TGCAGTGCGTCCGACTCAAGGTCCTACGAGCAGTACTTC; cdr3_aa: CSASDSRSYEQYF
j_call: TRBJ2-7; d_call: .; clone_size: .; v_call: TRBV20-1; cdr3_nt: TGCAGTGCCATAACTCCGTTCGCTAGCTTAGGCTACGAGCAGTACTTC; cdr3_aa: CSAITPFASLGYEQYF
j_call: TRBJ1-1; d_call: .; clone_size: .; v_call: TRBV12-3/TRBV12-4; cdr3_nt: TGTGCCAGCAGTTTCCAAAGGGGACCTGAAGCTTTCTTT; cdr3_aa: CASSFQRGPEAFF
j_call: TRBJ1-1; d_call: .; clone_size: .; v_call: TRBV2; cdr3_nt: TGTGCCATTATGGGGGGGCAGAACACTGAAGCTTTCTTT; cdr3_aa: CAIMGGQNTEAFF
j_call: TRBJ2-1; d_call: .; clone_size: .; v_call: TRBV29-1; cdr3_nt: TGCAGCGCAAATCCAGGGGCTAGCGGCAATGAGCAGTTCTTC; cdr3_aa: CSANPGASGNEQFF
j_call: TRBJ2-3; d_call: .; clone_size: .; v_call: TRBV4-1; cdr3_nt: TGCGCCAGCAGCCAAGAAGGCGGGGGCCCAGATACGCAGTATTTT; cdr3_aa: CASSQEGGGPDTQYF
j_call: TRBJ2-7; d_call: TRBD2; clone_size: few; v_call: TRBV20-1; cdr3_nt: TGCAGTGCTAGAGACGGGACTAGCGGGAGTTGCGAGCAGTACTTC; cdr3_aa: CSARDGTSGSCEQYF
j_call: TRBJ2-2; d_call: .; clone_size: .; v_call: TRBV5-1; cdr3_nt: TGCGCCAGCAGCTTGGAGGGCGAAAACACCGGGGAGCTGTTTTTT; cdr3_aa: CASSLEGENTGELFF
j_call: TRBJ2-3; d_call: TRBD2; clone_size: .; v_call: TRBV20-1; cdr3_nt: TGCAGTGCTAGTGATACCGGGACTAGCTGGGCAGATACGCAGTATTTT; cdr3_aa: CSASDTGTSWADTQYF
j_call: TRBJ2-1; d_call: .; clone_size: .; v_call: TRBV7-9; cdr3_nt: TGTGCCGTCGAATCGGGACTGTACTACAATGAGCAGTTCTTC; cdr3_aa: CAVESGLYYNEQFF
j_call: TRBJ2-5; d_call: .; clone_size: .; v_call: TRBV29-1; cdr3_nt: TGCAGCGTTGGTACTGTAAAGACCCAGTACTTC; cdr3_aa: CSVGTVKTQYF
j_call: TRBJ1-1; d_call: .; clone_size: .; v_call: TRBV5-1; cdr3_nt: TGCGCCAGCAGTGGTGGGGGGATGAACACTGAAGCTTTCTTT; cdr3_aa: CASSGGGMNTEAFF
j_call: TRBJ2-4; d_call: .; clone_size: .; v_call: TRBV4-2; cdr3_nt: TGTGCCAGCAGCCAAGGGGACCTTTTAGCCAAAAACATTCAGTACTTC; cdr3_aa: CASSQGDLLAKNIQYF
j_call: TRBJ2-7; d_call: .; clone_size: .; v_call: TRBV29-1; cdr3_nt: TGCAGCGTCTCGACACGAACCTACAATGAGCAGTACTTC; cdr3_aa: CSVSTRTYNEQYF
j_call: TRBJ1-1; d_call: .; clone_size: few; v_call: TRBV3-1; cdr3_nt: TGTGCCAGCAGCCAGGGACGGCACACTGAAGCTTTCTTT; cdr3_aa: CASSQGRHTEAFF
j_call: TRBJ2-7; d_call: .; clone_size: few; v_call: TRBV10-3; cdr3_nt: TGTGCCGTCCAGGGCGGGCAGGAGGGATACGAGCAGTACTTC; cdr3_aa: CAVQGGQEGYEQYF
j_call: TRBJ2-7; d_call: .; clone_size: .; v_call: TRBV29-1; cdr3_nt: TGCAGCGTTGCCCCCCACGGGGACTCCTACGAGCAGTACTTC; cdr3_aa: CSVAPHGDSYEQYF
j_call: TRBJ2-7; d_call: .; clone_size: .; v_call: TRBV14; cdr3_nt: TGTGCCAGCAGCCAAGATCCCCGTCTACCCTACGAGCAGTACTTC; cdr3_aa: CASSQDPRLPYEQYF
j_call: TRBJ2-5; d_call: .; clone_size: .; v_call: TRBV29-1; cdr3_nt: TGCAGCGTTCAACACGCCCTAAGGGAGACCCAGTACTTC; cdr3_aa: CSVQHALRETQYF
j_call: TRBJ2-3; d_call: .; clone_size: .; v_call: TRBV10-2; cdr3_nt: TGCGCCAGCAGAGGACAGCCAGATACGCAGTATTTT; cdr3_aa: CASRGQPDTQYF
j_call: TRBJ1-1; d_call: .; clone_size: once; v_call: TRBV5-5; cdr3_nt: TGTGCCAGCCGAACAGGCATGAACACTGAAGCTTTCTTT; cdr3_aa: CASRTGMNTEAFF